This TCR beta chain was sequenced for a study of blood T cell repertoires in COVID-19. Study summary: Acute and convalescent COVID-19 samples came from the United States, Italy and Spain. Sources were T cells, B-cell-depleted T cells, or PBMCs; the material itself was cDNA or gDNA.

V gave up 3 bases and J gave up 0 bases, with 9 bases separating them. In germline, CDR1 is GTSNPN, CDR2 SVGIG (reference sequence). The CDR3 is made up of 14 amino acids. Original processing notes: Reference gene primer amplification gave estimated nucleated cell counts. Data came from immunoSEQ multiplex PCR; TCRdb stores just in-frame clones and leaves some out. D and trimming were read from the DNA, whereas the V and J calls and clone size are those reported in that table. The data contain about 180,000 clones, 85% to 90% of them singletons. V usage is TRBV30 and J usage is TRBJ1-3, with D uncertain. This receptor was taken from a woman in her thirties with active or convalescent COVID-19. The sequenced material came from peripheral blood. The CDR3 nucleotides are TGTGCCTGGAGGGAACAGCTCTCTGGAAACACCATATATTTT. Translated, it gives CAWREQLSGNTIYF.